This is a list of T cell receptor beta chains from one sample in a study of response to subunit inactivated influenza vaccine. TCRdb passed the RT-PCR reads through MiXCR, listing each CDR3 protein once. The sample has more than 600,000 distinct CDR3 sequences, about a fifth seen once; the top ten hold roughly a tenth. The sample consisted of PBMCs from blood, taken around 5 days after vaccination. These receptors all stem from a man aged 45-65 years who received an inactivated influenza vaccine. Each CDR3 is given with its conserved first and last residue. D genes are given only for firm matches. Expanded clones get a size class; other rows say once, few or many, or leave the size out.

size: few; V: TRBV27; J: TRBJ2-5; D: NA; DNA: TGTGCCAGCAGTTCCGGGGGTCGGGGGACCCAGTACTTC; CDR3: CASSSGGRGTQYF
size: few; V: TRBV29-1; J: TRBJ2-7; D: TRBD2; DNA: TGCAGCGTTTGTTGCGGGAGATCCTCCGAGCAGTACTTC; CDR3: CSVCCGRSSEQYF
size: few; V: TRBV7-9; J: TRBJ1-5; D: NA; DNA: TGTGCCAGCAGCTTGGGGGACCTAAGCAATCAGCCCCAGCATTTT; CDR3: CASSLGDLSNQPQHF
size: few; V: TRBV29-1; J: TRBJ1-1; D: NA; DNA: TGCAGCGCCGGGTTACGGAACACTGAAGCTTTCTTT; CDR3: CSAGLRNTEAFF
size: NA; V: TRBV9; J: TRBJ1-2; D: TRBD1; DNA: TGTGCCAGCAGCGTAGGAGGTCCGGGACAGGGTAACTATGGCTACACCTTC; CDR3: CASSVGGPGQGNYGYTF
size: few; V: TRBV12-3/TRBV12-4; J: TRBJ2-7; D: TRBD1; DNA: TGTGCCAGCAGCTCGGGACAGAAACCCTACGAGCAGTACTTC; CDR3: CASSSGQKPYEQYF
size: few; V: TRBV24-1; J: TRBJ2-7; D: TRBD2; DNA: TGTGCCACCAGTGATGGTGGACTAGCGGGAGGCGAGCAGTACTTC; CDR3: CATSDGGLAGGEQYF
size: few; V: TRBV5-6; J: TRBJ2-3; D: NA; DNA: TGTGCCAGCAGCTTTCATTTGGATACGCAGTATTTT; CDR3: CASSFHLDTQYF
size: once; V: TRBV18; J: TRBJ1-5; D: NA; DNA: TGTGCCAGCTCACTGGGGGCGCAGAGCAATCAGCCCCAGCATTTT; CDR3: CASSLGAQSNQPQHF
size: NA; V: TRBV29-1; J: TRBJ2-2; D: NA; DNA: TGCAGCGTTGAAGAAAGGCTAGCGAACACCGGGGAGCTGTTTTTT; CDR3: CSVEERLANTGELFF
size: few; V: TRBV20-1; J: TRBJ2-7; D: NA; DNA: TGCAGTGCTAGCGGGCCCACCTACGAGCAGTACTTC; CDR3: CSASGPTYEQYF
size: few; V: TRBV2; J: TRBJ2-4; D: TRBD2; DNA: TGTGCCAGCAGTGAAGGGACTAGCGGGATATACATTCAGTACTTC; CDR3: CASSEGTSGIYIQYF
size: few; V: TRBV5-1; J: TRBJ1-6; D: NA; DNA: TGCGCCAGCAGCTTGAATAGGGACTCACCCCTCCACTTT; CDR3: CASSLNRDSPLHF
size: NA; V: TRBV6-1; J: TRBJ2-3; D: TRBD2; DNA: TGTGCCAGCAGCGAACGGGGGGGGGCAGATACGCAGTATTTT; CDR3: CASSERGGADTQYF
size: few; V: TRBV2; J: TRBJ2-5; D: NA; DNA: TGTGCCAGCAGGATAAACCATAAAGAGACCCAGTACTTC; CDR3: CASRINHKETQYF
size: once; V: TRBV29-1; J: TRBJ2-3; D: TRBD2; DNA: TGCAGCGTTGCCGGTAGCGGGAGGGCCGGAGGCACAGATACGCAGTATTTT; CDR3: CSVAGSGRAGGTDTQYF
size: few; V: TRBV2; J: TRBJ1-2; D: TRBD1; DNA: TGTGCCAGCAGTGAAGCAACAGGGGGCCGAGGCTACACCTTC; CDR3: CASSEATGGRGYTF
size: NA; V: TRBV5-6; J: TRBJ2-5; D: NA; DNA: TGTGCCAGCAGCTTGGGTACGGAGGCAACCCAGTACTTC; CDR3: CASSLGTEATQYF
size: NA; V: TRBV5-1; J: TRBJ2-5; D: NA; DNA: TGCGCCAGCAGCGGGGGACGGAAAGAGACCCAGTACTTC; CDR3: CASSGGRKETQYF
size: NA; V: TRBV20-1; J: TRBJ2-1; D: TRBD2; DNA: TGCAGTGCCCCTCGTGCGGGGGGGCGGAATGAGCAGTTCTTC; CDR3: CSAPRAGGRNEQFF
size: NA; V: TRBV28; J: TRBJ2-5; D: TRBD1; DNA: TGTGCCAGCAGTGCCCCGATTGGGACAGGCGAACAAGAGACCCAGTACTTC; CDR3: CASSAPIGTGEQETQYF
size: many; V: TRBV11-2; J: TRBJ2-4; D: TRBD2; DNA: TGTGCCAGCAGTCTAGGGACTAGCGGACAGTACTTC; CDR3: CASSLGTSGQYF
size: once; V: TRBV5-1; J: TRBJ1-1; D: NA; DNA: TGCGCCAGCAGCAGAACTTCAATGAACACTGAAGCTTTCTTT; CDR3: CASSRTSMNTEAFF
size: NA; V: TRBV24-1; J: TRBJ2-7; D: TRBD1; DNA: TGTGCCACCAGTGCTCGGGACAGGGGCGTCGACGAGCAGTACTTC; CDR3: CATSARDRGVDEQYF
size: many; V: TRBV7-8; J: TRBJ2-7; D: TRBD2; DNA: TGTGCCAGCAGCTATCCGACAGGGGCTCTAGCGGGAGGTAGGGCCTACGAGCAGTACTTC; CDR3: CASSYPTGALAGGRAYEQYF
size: once; V: TRBV11-2; J: TRBJ2-3; D: TRBD1; DNA: TGTGCCAGCACCCCAGTCGGACAGGGGTTTACAGATACGCAGTATTTT; CDR3: CASTPVGQGFTDTQYF
size: NA; V: TRBV11-2; J: TRBJ2-5; D: NA; DNA: TGTGCCAGCAGCCACAGCGGAATAGAGACCCAGTGCTTC; CDR3: CASSHSGIETQCF
size: NA; V: TRBV5-1; J: TRBJ1-2; D: NA; DNA: TGCGCCAGCAGCTTGGGCGTCGGCACCTATGGCTACACCTTC; CDR3: CASSLGVGTYGYTF
size: NA; V: TRBV6-5; J: TRBJ2-2; D: TRBD1; DNA: TGTGCCAGCAGTTGGGCCGGGACAGGGAACACCGGGGAGCTGTTTTTT; CDR3: CASSWAGTGNTGELFF
size: NA; V: TRBV5-1; J: TRBJ2-2; D: NA; DNA: TGCGCCAGCAGGACGGACGGGTTTTTCACCGGGGAGCTGTTTTTT; CDR3: CASRTDGFFTGELFF
size: few; V: TRBV20-1; J: TRBJ1-1; D: NA; DNA: TGCAGTGCTCAAGGGGGGGGGCTGACCCCCGATGCTTTCTTT; CDR3: CSAQGGGLTPDAFF
size: few; V: TRBV7-2; J: TRBJ2-2; D: NA; DNA: TGTGCCAGCAGCTTAGGAGGGTTGGCCGGGGAGCTGTTTTTT; CDR3: CASSLGGLAGELFF
size: few; V: TRBV18; J: TRBJ2-5; D: NA; DNA: TGTGCCAGCTCACCACCGGCAAGAGGTCCCCCCGAGACCCAGTACTTC; CDR3: CASSPPARGPPETQYF
size: few; V: TRBV5-1; J: TRBJ2-3; D: NA; DNA: TGCGCCAGCAGCCTGGACGGAAGTAGCACAGATACGCAGTATTTT; CDR3: CASSLDGSSTDTQYF
size: NA; V: TRBV11-2; J: TRBJ2-5; D: NA; DNA: TGTGCCAGCAGCCCCAACGCCAGGGCGATGCAAGAGACCCAGTACTTC; CDR3: CASSPNARAMQETQYF
size: many; V: TRBV27; J: TRBJ1-1; D: TRBD1; DNA: TGTGCCAGCTGGACAGGGGATTGGAACACTGAAGCTTTCTTT; CDR3: CASWTGDWNTEAFF
size: NA; V: TRBV20-1; J: TRBJ2-7; D: TRBD1; DNA: TGCAGTGCCGAGACCGGGACAGGGGGTTACGAGCAGTACTTC; CDR3: CSAETGTGGYEQYF
size: few; V: TRBV7-6; J: TRBJ1-1; D: NA; DNA: TGTGCCAGCAGCTTATTTGTAGACACTGAAGCTTTCTTT; CDR3: CASSLFVDTEAFF
size: NA; V: TRBV20-1; J: TRBJ2-7; D: NA; DNA: TGCAGTGCTAGTCCCGACAGCTACGAGCAGTACTTC; CDR3: CSASPDSYEQYF
size: few; V: TRBV5-4; J: TRBJ2-1; D: NA; DNA: TGTGCCAGCAGCCACAGGGCGTTGAAACTTAACAATGAGCAGTTCTTC; CDR3: CASSHRALKLNNEQFF
size: few; V: TRBV29-1; J: TRBJ2-3; D: NA; DNA: TGCAGCGTTGAGAGAACAGATACGCAGTATTTT; CDR3: CSVERTDTQYF
size: many; V: TRBV7-2; J: TRBJ2-7; D: NA; DNA: TGTGCCAGCAGCTTAGCGATCTACGAGCAGTACTTC; CDR3: CASSLAIYEQYF
size: NA; V: TRBV12-3/TRBV12-4; J: TRBJ2-7; D: NA; DNA: TGTGCCAGCAGTTTAGCCATTAACGAGCAGTACTTC; CDR3: CASSLAINEQYF
size: NA; V: TRBV14; J: TRBJ2-3; D: NA; DNA: TGTGCCAGCAGCCAGCGGACGCGACGAGGTGCAGATACGCAGTATTTT; CDR3: CASSQRTRRGADTQYF
size: few; V: TRBV5-6; J: TRBJ1-1; D: NA; DNA: TGTGCCAGCAGCTTACTTAAGGGCCAACCTCAGAACACTGAAGCTTTCTTT; CDR3: CASSLLKGQPQNTEAFF
size: NA; V: TRBV7-9; J: TRBJ2-3; D: NA; DNA: TGTGCCAGCAGCGCACCCGACTGGACAGCTGTCACAGATACGCAGTATTTT; CDR3: CASSAPDWTAVTDTQYF
size: NA; V: TRBV6-1; J: TRBJ2-2; D: TRBD1; DNA: TGTGCCAGCAGGATGTGGACAGGAGTGACCGGGGAGCTGTTTTTT; CDR3: CASRMWTGVTGELFF
size: NA; V: TRBV7-9; J: TRBJ1-2; D: NA; DNA: TGTGCCAGCAGCCAGACAGACTCGACTACAAACTATGGCTACACCTTC; CDR3: CASSQTDSTTNYGYTF
size: NA; V: TRBV2; J: TRBJ2-5; D: TRBD2; DNA: TGTGCCAGCCACAGACTAGCGGAGCAAGAGACCCAGTACTTC; CDR3: CASHRLAEQETQYF
size: few; V: TRBV7-2; J: TRBJ1-3; D: NA; DNA: TGTGCCAGCAGCGCAGGGATTAGCTCTGGAAACACCATATATTTT; CDR3: CASSAGISSGNTIYF
size: few; V: TRBV7-2; J: TRBJ1-5; D: NA; DNA: TGTGCCAGCAGCCGTTCGACTGTACAGCCCCAGCATTTT; CDR3: CASSRSTVQPQHF
size: many; V: TRBV9; J: TRBJ2-3; D: NA; DNA: TGTGCCAGCAGCGTAGGGGGCACAGATACGCAGTATTTT; CDR3: CASSVGGTDTQYF
size: NA; V: TRBV4-1; J: TRBJ1-1; D: NA; DNA: TGCGCCAGCAGCCAGGCTCCGGGACGCTCGAACACTGAAGCTTTCTTT; CDR3: CASSQAPGRSNTEAFF